The text below deals with one T cell receptor beta chain. The data are from a study of blood T cells in healthy people across ages. A second roughly 6 to 11 cycle PCR used barcoded and J-beta primers. TCRdb analysed the 5' RACE reads with MiXCR anew, one entry per CDR3 protein. This sample yields around 1,500,000 distinct CDR3 sequences, of which roughly 28% are seen a single time; roughly 8% belongs to the top ten. The donors, aged roughly 6 to 90, were healthy Caucasians from Russia. RNA extraction gave at least 5 micrograms of total RNA per sample. The source is a woman in her 30s in good health. The sequencing sample was made of blood.

Here the CDR3 reads CASSYSGAPGGTNTEAFF. The CDR3 DNA follows: TGTGCCAGCAGTTACTCGGGGGCTCCCGGCGGGACGAACACTGAAGCTTTCTTT. This chain links TRBV6-5 with TRBJ1-1; perhaps TRBD1 as D (6 bases). Germline V CDR1 and CDR2: MNHEY, SVGAGI. The CDR3 totals 18 residues. V was trimmed by 0 bases and J by 1 base, leaving 18 bases between them.